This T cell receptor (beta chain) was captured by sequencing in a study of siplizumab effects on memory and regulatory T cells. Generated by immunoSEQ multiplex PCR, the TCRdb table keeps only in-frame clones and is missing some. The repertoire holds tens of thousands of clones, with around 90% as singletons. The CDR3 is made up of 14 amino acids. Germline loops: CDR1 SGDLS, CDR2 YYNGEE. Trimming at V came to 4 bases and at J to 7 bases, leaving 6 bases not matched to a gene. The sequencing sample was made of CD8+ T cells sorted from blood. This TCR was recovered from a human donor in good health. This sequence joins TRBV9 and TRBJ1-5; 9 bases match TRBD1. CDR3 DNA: TGTGCCAGCAGCCAGGGACAGGGAGGCCAGCCCCAGCATTTT. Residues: CASSQGQGGQPQHF.